This T cell receptor (beta chain) appears in the sequencing data of a study of T cell responses to AZD1222 COVID-19 vaccine. Measured with immunoSEQ multiplex PCR; TCRdb has only the in-frame clones, and not every one. The sample lists some 120,000 clones, roughly 92% seen once, with about 0.91% in the top ten. This CDR3 is built from 12 residues. The germline CDR1 and CDR2 sequences are SGHTA and FQGNSA. Trimming took off 5 bases at V and 8 bases at J, with 9 bases between the two ends. In regard to this clone: Its antigen remains unidentified.

General study findings and limits: Receipt of two AZD1222 doses was followed by a rise in Spike-specific TCR breadth and depth. Females made up more of the donors, who were largely white British, and clonal diversity may have come out too low. Close to half of spike-specific TCRs reportedly recognize unmutated variant regions. Researchers report vaccine-associated CD4 TCRs spanning spike, with dominance at 160-218 and 743-854.

V usage is TRBV7-2 and J usage is TRBJ2-2; D not certain. The TCR originated in an adult in good health. The sample here was peripheral blood, taken on day 0 of AZD1222 vaccination. CDR3 in amino acids: CASSPPGGELFF. Here the CDR3 DNA reads TGTGCCAGCAGCCCCCCGGGTGGGGAGCTGTTTTTT.